Each of the 24 T cell receptor beta chains below was sequenced from the same sample in a study of cytomegalovirus exposure and HLA in healthy donors. Primers: 60 Vbeta forward and 13 Jbeta reverse. Sequencing used immunoSEQ multiplex PCR; TCRdb keeps in-frame clones, though not all of them. Of 150,000 to 180,000 clones in the sample, approximately 80% were seen once. Sequenced sample: PBMCs. Receptors originate from a man under 40 in good health and CMV-seropositive.

This clone was counted a single time. V and J are TRBV6-1 and TRBJ1-1; TRBD1 matches at 8 bases. The J segment lost 8 bases and the V segment lost 3 bases, leaving 8 bases of the junction unmatched. The germline V gene has CDR1 MNHNS and CDR2 SASEGT. This CDR3 has 14 residues. As DNA, the CDR3 is TGTGCCAGCAGTGAGGACAGGGAAGCGGGGGAAGCTTTCTTT. Its translation: CASSEDREAGEAFF.

The CDR3 coding sequence is TGTGCCAGCACCCCTCCGGGTGACCGGCCCCAGCATTTT. Residues: CASTPPGDRPQHF. The chain has TRBV28 and TRBJ1-5; D is undetermined. The CDR3 covers 13 residues. Germline values: CDR1 MDHEN, CDR2 SYDVKM. V was shortened by 7 bases and J by 9 bases, with 16 bases between the two germline ends.

The chain carries TRBV27 and TRBJ1-1, with a weak D call TRBD1 (6 bases). The CDR3 spans 14 residues. CDR1 MNHEY and CDR2 SMNVEV come from the germline V gene (reference sequence). V shed 8 bases and J shed 3 bases, with 16 bases lying between them. The CDR3 reads CASAPDSLYTEAFF. The DNA for the CDR3 is TGTGCCAGCGCCCCGGACAGCCTTTACACTGAAGCTTTCTTT.

The chain employs TRBV4-2 and TRBJ1-1; D is ambiguous. Germline V gene lookup returns CDR1 LGHNA and CDR2 YNFKEQ. The CDR3 has 16 residues. The V gene lost 0 bases and the J gene lost 0 bases, with 11 bases spanning the gap. The CDR3 reads CASSQDQTEMNTEAFF. In DNA, the CDR3 is TGTGCCAGCAGCCAAGACCAAACAGAAATGAACACTGAAGCTTTCTTT.

J is TRBJ1-1 and V is TRBV5-4; perhaps TRBD1 as D (6 bases). Deletions cut 2 bases from V and 4 bases from J, with 9 bases between. CDR3 length: 13 amino acids. Germline V gene data show CDR1 as SGHNT and CDR2 as YYREEE (reference sequence). This chain's CDR3 is CASSLGGGTEAFF. For the CDR3, the DNA is TGTGCCAGCAGCTTAGGGGGGGGCACTGAAGCTTTCTTT. Based on the CDR3 plus reference TRBV5-4 and TRBJ1-1, the full variable domain is ETGVTQSPTHLIKTRGQQVTLRCSSQSGHNTVSWYQQALGQGPQFIFQYYREEENGRGNFPPRFSGLQFPNYSSELNVNALELDDSALYLCASSLGGGTEAFFGQGTRLTVV.

This rearrangement joins TRBV18 to TRBJ2-7, with D tentatively TRBD2 (6 bases). The CDR3 is 15 residues long. The V gene's germline CDR1 is KGHSH and CDR2 LQKENI. Trimming cost V 4 bases and J 4 bases, with 17 bases left between them. This CDR3 is CASSLKHVGGYEQYF. The CDR3 region has the DNA TGTGCCAGCTCACTCAAACACGTCGGGGGTTACGAGCAGTACTTC.

In this sample, this clone turned up once. The chain uses TRBV27 and TRBJ2-4; a weak D match, TRBD1 (6 bases). CDR3 length: 15 residues. CDR1 and CDR2 from the germline V gene are MNHEY and SMNVEV (reference sequence). V lost 5 bases, J lost 5 bases, and 16 bases lay in between. CDR3 loop: CASSRTSGVQNIQYF. CDR3 sequence (DNA): TGTGCCAGCAGTCGTACCTCAGGGGTCCAAAACATTCAGTACTTC.

This chain links TRBV4-2 with TRBJ2-1; D is unclear. Per germline, CDR1 LGHNA and CDR2 YNFKEQ. CDR3 length equals 18 residues. The V and J ends lost 0 bases and 7 bases respectively, with 22 bases between them. The CDR3 protein is CASSQESTPGIHSNEQFF. In nucleotides, the CDR3 is TGTGCCAGCAGCCAAGAATCAACACCGGGTATCCATAGTAATGAGCAGTTCTTC.

A single count supports this clone. The chain links TRBV7-9 to TRBJ1-1; D is undetermined. Between the trimmed V and J ends, which lost 5 bases and 6 bases, there was a span of 7 bases. CDR1 and CDR2 from the germline V gene are SEHNR and FQNEAQ (reference sequence). This CDR3 is built from 11 residues. DNA for the CDR3: TGTGCCAGCAGCAACCGCGCTGAAGCTTTCTTT. Its translation is CASSNRAEAFF.

The chain is built from TRBV7-9 and TRBJ2-7; 8 bases are a match to TRBD2. Trimming took 5 bases from V and 3 from J; bases not matched to a gene: 6. The CDR3 is 14 amino acids. Germline CDR1 is SEHNR and CDR2 is FQNEAQ (reference sequence). The DNA for the CDR3 is TGTGCCAGCAGCCCAACTAGCGGATACTACGAGCAGTACTTC. Translating it yields CASSPTSGYYEQYF.

Only one count was recorded for this clone. V usage is TRBV5-4 and J usage is TRBJ2-3; D call uncertain. The CDR3 covers 15 residues. The germline V gene has CDR1 SGHNT and CDR2 YYREEE (reference sequence). V lost 0 bases, J lost 5 bases, and 13 bases lay in between. The CDR3 DNA sequence: TGTGCCAGCAGCTTGGAGTCTAGGCCTTTAGATACGCAGTATTTT. The encoded protein is CASSLESRPLDTQYF.

This rearrangement joins TRBV6-5 to TRBJ2-1; the D gene is possibly TRBD2 (6 bases). V lost 6 bases to trimming and J lost 7 bases, with 16 bases between them. The germline gives CDR1 MNHEY, CDR2 SVGAGI. The CDR3 consists of 14 residues. The CDR3: CASRTIGTSNEQFF. The CDR3 nucleotides are TGTGCCAGCAGAACGATCGGGACTTCAAATGAGCAGTTCTTC.

This clone has only one observation. The chain couples TRBV19 to TRBJ2-7; D is unresolved. Trimming pared 3 bases from V and 0 bases from J, leaving 6 bases between. The CDR3 consists of 13 residues. Germline loops: CDR1 LNHDA, CDR2 SQIVND (reference sequence). The CDR3 sequence: CASSMMASYEQYF. The CDR3 DNA is TGTGCCAGTAGTATGATGGCCTCCTACGAGCAGTACTTC.

This chain uses TRBV4-2 with TRBJ2-7, with 8 bases that match TRBD2. Unmatched junction bases numbered 6, after V lost 0 bases and J lost 2 bases. Germline-derived CDR1 and CDR2 are LGHNA and YNFKEQ. This CDR3 comprises 16 residues. This CDR3 is CASSQDLAGSPYEQYF. The CDR3 nucleotides are TGTGCCAGCAGCCAAGACTTAGCGGGGAGCCCCTACGAGCAGTACTTC.

CDR3 coding DNA: TGTGCCACCAGCAGAGTTGCGGGGAACAATGAGCAGTTCTTC. It codes for CATSRVAGNNEQFF. This rearrangement joins TRBV15 to TRBJ2-1, with D possibly being TRBD2 (6 bases). The CDR3 length is 14 residues. The V gene's germline CDR1 is LNHNV and CDR2 YYDKDF (reference sequence). Trimming pared 1 base from V and 5 bases from J, leaving 9 bases between.

The V call is TRBV18, the J call TRBJ2-3; 10 positions match TRBD1. This CDR3 is 15 amino acids long. V trimming: 2 bases; J trimming: 4 bases; junction bases outside the gene matches: 3. Germline values: CDR1 KGHSH, CDR2 LQKENI. Written as DNA, the CDR3 is TGTGCCAGCTCACCAGCGACAGGGGGCGCAGATACGCAGTATTTT. This encodes CASSPATGGADTQYF.

This sequence joins TRBV27 and TRBJ1-5, with 7 bases identical to TRBD1. V trimming: 5 bases; J trimming: 7 bases; junction bases outside the gene matches: 8. This CDR3 has 14 residues. In germline, CDR1 is MNHEY, CDR2 SMNVEV (reference sequence). In DNA form, the CDR3 reads TGTGCCAGCAGTCGAACAGGGGTCGGACAGCCCCAGCATTTT. It translates to CASSRTGVGQPQHF.

The J gene is TRBJ2-5, the V gene TRBV10-3, with a weak D call TRBD1 (6 bases). The DNA end favors TRBJ2-7, so the J call may be wrong. Germline loops: CDR1 ENHRY, CDR2 SYGVKD. The CDR3 is made up of 15 amino acids. The CDR3 DNA follows: TGTGCCATCAATGATGGGGGCAGCGGCTCCTACGAGCAGTACTTC. Translating it yields CAINDGGSGSYEQYF.

The rearrangement links TRBV25-1 to TRBJ2-1, with 8 bases fitting TRBD1. The CDR3 contains 15 residues. With 1 base clipped from V and 8 bases from J, the junction kept 7 bases outside the gene matches. CDR1 and CDR2 (germline): MGHDK, SYGVNS. This CDR3 reads CASSELGQATHEQFF. CDR3 nucleotide sequence: TGTGCCAGCAGTGAATTGGGACAGGCGACTCATGAGCAGTTCTTC.

About this clone itself: The junction departs from the called germline gene at one end, perhaps through a read error. The rearrangement uses TRBV27 and TRBJ1-2; D gene uncertain. The CDR3 runs 13 residues. Germline loops: CDR1 MNHEY, CDR2 SMNVEV (reference sequence). CDR3 loop: CASRESGNYGYPF. CDR3 sequence (DNA): TGTGCCAGCAGGGAAAGTGGAAACTATGGCTACCCCTTC.

The chain has TRBV7-9 and TRBJ2-1, with D possibly TRBD2 on 5 matching bases. This CDR3 has 14 amino acids. The V gene lost 7 bases and the J gene lost 3 bases, with 13 bases spanning the gap. Germline V gene data show CDR1 as SEHNR and CDR2 as FQNEAQ (reference sequence). The CDR3 is CASNSGSYYNEQFF. The CDR3 nucleotides are TGTGCCAGCAACTCGGGAAGCTACTACAATGAGCAGTTCTTC. The variable domain in full, with the rest retrieved from reference TRBV7-9 and TRBJ2-1, is DTGVSQNPRHKITKRGQNVTFRCDPISEHNRLYWYRQTLGQGPEFLTYFQNEAQLEKSRLLSDRFSAERPKGSFSTLEIQRTEQGDSAMYLCASNSGSYYNEQFFGPGTRLTVL.

The V gene is TRBV5-6, the J gene TRBJ2-1; 10 nucleotides agree with TRBD2. The V gene's germline CDR1 is SGHDT and CDR2 YYEEEE. V was clipped by 7 bases and J by 2 bases; unmatched bases: 12. The length of the CDR3 is 17 residues. CDR3 in amino acids: CASLESPSGSPYNEQFF. The DNA for the CDR3 is TGTGCCAGCCTCGAGTCCCCTAGCGGGAGCCCCTACAATGAGCAGTTCTTC.

The chain combines TRBV5-6 with TRBJ1-5; 10 bases match TRBD1. V dropped 4 bases and J dropped 2; count of bases not matched to a gene: 3. This CDR3 region has 15 residues. Germline V gene lookup returns CDR1 SGHDT and CDR2 YYEEEE. In nucleotides, the CDR3 is TGTGCCAGCAGCCCGGGGACAGGGGGCAATCAGCCCCAGCATTTT. Its translation is CASSPGTGGNQPQHF.

This chain uses TRBV11-2 with TRBJ2-7; no definite D call. Germline values: CDR1 SGHAT, CDR2 FQNNGV. Trimming removed 0 bases at V and 3 bases at J, with 12 bases between. CDR3 size: 15 residues. CDR3 amino acids: CASSLEAAANYEQYF. The DNA of the CDR3 is TGTGCCAGCAGCTTAGAGGCTGCGGCTAACTACGAGCAGTACTTC.